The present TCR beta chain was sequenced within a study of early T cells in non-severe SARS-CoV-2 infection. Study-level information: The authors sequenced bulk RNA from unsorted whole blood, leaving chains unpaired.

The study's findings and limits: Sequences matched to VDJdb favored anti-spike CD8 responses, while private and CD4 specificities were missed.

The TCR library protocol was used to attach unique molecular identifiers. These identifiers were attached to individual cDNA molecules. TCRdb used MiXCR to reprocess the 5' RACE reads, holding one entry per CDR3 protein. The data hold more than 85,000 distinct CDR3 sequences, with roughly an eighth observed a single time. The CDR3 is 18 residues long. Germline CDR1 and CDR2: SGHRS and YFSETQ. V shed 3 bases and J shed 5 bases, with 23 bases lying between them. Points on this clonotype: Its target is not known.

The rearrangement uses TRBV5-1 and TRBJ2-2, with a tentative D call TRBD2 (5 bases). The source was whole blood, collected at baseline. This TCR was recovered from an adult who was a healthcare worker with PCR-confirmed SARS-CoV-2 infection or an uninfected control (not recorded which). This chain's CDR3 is CASSSLIRSGILTGELFF. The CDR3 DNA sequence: TGCGCCAGCAGCTCCCTAATAAGGTCCGGGATCTTAACCGGGGAGCTGTTTTTT.